Shown below are 18 T cell receptor beta chains from a single sample sequenced in a study of blood T cell repertoires in COVID-19. Here immunoSEQ multiplex PCR was the method, and the copy in TCRdb shows in-frame clones only, minus some. The data contain about 62,000 clones, approximately 92% of them singletons. Sequencing was performed on peripheral blood. The receptors originated from a woman aged 60 to 75 with COVID-19, enrolled during active disease.

The V call is TRBV27, the J call TRBJ1-5; 10 bases fit TRBD1. Germline CDR1 reads MNHEY; CDR2 reads SMNVEV (reference sequence). V shed 5 bases, J shed 0 bases, and the junction held 7 bases outside the gene matches. This CDR3 spans 17 amino acids. CDR3 DNA: TGTGCCAGCAGTCCCCGACAGGGGGCCGTTAGCAATCAGCCCCAGCATTTT. Translation gives CASSPRQGAVSNQPQHF.

The chain combines TRBV7-6 with TRBJ2-7, with 9 positions matching TRBD2. The CDR3 has 20 amino acids. Unmatched junction bases numbered 21, after V lost 3 bases and J lost 3 bases. Germline CDR1 reads SGHVS; CDR2 reads FNYEAQ. The CDR3 reads CASSFSGGSGRSYNNYEQYF. The DNA of the CDR3 is TGTGCCAGCAGCTTTAGCGGGGGTAGCGGGAGAAGTTATAATAACTACGAGCAGTACTTC.

The rearrangement uses TRBV27 and TRBJ2-7; D might be TRBD2 (6 bases). Trimming took off 6 bases at V and 0 bases at J, with 12 bases between the two ends. CDR1 and CDR2 (germline): MNHEY, SMNVEV (reference sequence). The CDR3 totals 14 residues. The CDR3 coding sequence is TGTGCCAGCAGGGGACTGCCGGGCTCCTACGAGCAGTACTTC. Translated: CASRGLPGSYEQYF.

V and J are TRBV7-8 and TRBJ2-3, with TRBD1 identical over 9 bases. This CDR3 contains 15 residues. V shed 4 bases, J shed 4 bases, and the junction held 6 bases outside the gene matches. From germline, CDR1 is SGHVS and CDR2 FQNEAQ. The CDR3 protein is CASSYRGRVADTQYF. The CDR3 DNA is TGTGCCAGCAGCTACAGGGGGCGCGTGGCAGATACGCAGTATTTT. Drawing the rest from reference TRBV7-8 and TRBJ2-3, the complete variable domain is GAGVSQSPRYKVAKRGQDVALRCDPISGHVSLFWYQQALGQGPEFLTYFQNEAQLDKSGLPSDRFFAERPEGSVSTLKIQRTQQEDSAVYLCASSYRGRVADTQYFGPGTRLTVL.

The chain is built from TRBV5-5 and TRBJ1-2, with D possibly TRBD1 on 5 matching bases. Per germline, CDR1 SGHKS and CDR2 YYEKEE (reference sequence). The V gene lost 1 base and the J gene lost 1 base, with 17 bases spanning the gap. This CDR3 spans 17 amino acids. Here the CDR3 DNA reads TGTGCCAGCAGCTTGTTCGGGGGTCCTGGGATTAACTATGGCTACACCTTC. This encodes CASSLFGGPGINYGYTF.

This chain joins TRBV15 and TRBJ2-3, with 7 bases lining up with TRBD2. V trimming: 1 base; J trimming: 6 bases; junction bases outside the gene matches: 7. This CDR3 comprises 15 residues. Germline V gene sequence: CDR1 LNHNV, CDR2 YYDKDF (reference sequence). The chain's CDR3 is CATSRGLAAGDTQYF. Written as DNA, the CDR3 is TGTGCCACCAGCAGAGGGCTAGCGGCTGGCGATACGCAGTATTTT.

This rearrangement joins TRBV9 to TRBJ2-2; TRBD1 matches 7 bases. This CDR3 spans 14 amino acids. The germline V gene has CDR1 SGDLS and CDR2 YYNGEE. The J segment lost 1 base and the V segment lost 3 bases, leaving 0 bases of the junction unmatched. The CDR3: CASSGTGNTGELFF. The CDR3, as DNA: TGTGCCAGCAGCGGGACAGGGAACACCGGGGAGCTGTTTTTT.

The chain combines TRBV29-1 with TRBJ2-7; D gene unclear. The germline gives CDR1 SQVTM, CDR2 ANQGSEA. This CDR3 contains 13 residues. Trimming left V 6 bases short and J 5 bases short, with 17 bases between. This CDR3 reads CSVGPPGHDEQYF. In nucleotides, the CDR3 is TGCAGCGTAGGCCCGCCGGGTCATGACGAGCAGTACTTC.

V is TRBV6-1 and J is TRBJ2-7; tentative D call: TRBD1 (6 bases). Germline CDR1 reads MNHNS; CDR2 reads SASEGT. The CDR3 is made up of 14 amino acids. Trimming took off 2 bases at V and 0 bases at J, with 8 bases between the two ends. In DNA form, the CDR3 reads TGTGCCAGCAGTGAACAGGGGATCTCCTACGAGCAGTACTTC. This encodes CASSEQGISYEQYF.

The chain links TRBV6-5 to TRBJ2-1; 13 nucleotides agree with TRBD2. The CDR3 is 15 amino acids. From germline, CDR1 is MNHEY and CDR2 SVGAGI. Germline trimming cut 4 bases from V and 4 bases from J; bases unmatched to any gene: 1. CDR3: CASSLLAGGYNEQFF. The CDR3 nucleotides read TGTGCCAGCAGTTTACTAGCGGGAGGGTACAATGAGCAGTTCTTC.

The J gene is TRBJ2-3, the V gene TRBV12-3 or TRBV12-4; unclear D gene. The CDR3 extends over 11 amino acids. V was cut by 3 bases and J by 6 bases, with 4 bases left in between. The CDR3 region has the DNA TGTGCCAGCAGTTTTTATGATACGCAGTATTTT. The encoded protein is CASSFYDTQYF.

The rearrangement links TRBV30 to TRBJ2-7, with D perhaps matching TRBD2 (5 bases). Trimming took 1 base from V and 7 from J, leaving 14 bases between them. The CDR3 totals 13 residues. The germline CDR1 and CDR2 sequences are GTSNPN and SVGIG (reference sequence). CDR3 sequence (DNA): TGTGCCTGGAGTGAGAGGCTATCGGGAGAGCAGTACTTC. The encoded protein is CAWSERLSGEQYF.

V is TRBV27 and J is TRBJ1-1, with D uncertain. From germline, CDR1 is MNHEY and CDR2 SMNVEV (reference sequence). Trimming pared 2 bases from V and 4 bases from J, leaving 8 bases between. The CDR3 runs 13 residues. CDR3: CASSLGRSTEAFF. In DNA form, the CDR3 reads TGTGCCAGCAGTTTAGGGAGGAGCACTGAAGCTTTCTTT.

The gene calls are TRBV6-6 and TRBJ2-5, with 7 bases lining up with TRBD1. The CDR3 extends over 14 amino acids. Germline V CDR1 and CDR2: MNHNY, SVGAGI (reference sequence). V gave up 7 bases and J gave up 2 bases; unmatched junction bases: 7. The CDR3 DNA reads TGTGCCAGCAAATCGACAGGGAGACAAGAGACCCAGTACTTC. Translated: CASKSTGRQETQYF.

The rearrangement links TRBV7-8 to TRBJ2-1; 7 bases match TRBD2. This CDR3 contains 15 residues. The germline gives CDR1 SGHVS, CDR2 FQNEAQ. V lost 5 bases and J lost 2; bases outside the gene matches: 6. This chain's CDR3 is CASSRESGTYNEQFF. DNA for the CDR3: TGTGCCAGCAGCCGAGAGAGCGGGACCTACAATGAGCAGTTCTTC.

The chain recombines TRBV5-4 with TRBJ1-4; possibly TRBD1 for D (5 bases). This CDR3 is built from 15 residues. Trimming left V 4 bases short and J 8 bases short, with 18 bases between. Germline V gene lookup returns CDR1 SGHNT and CDR2 YYREEE (reference sequence). CDR3 bases: TGTGCCAGCAGCATTGGAGGGGTCCGGGAAGAAAAACTGTTTTTT. Its translation: CASSIGGVREEKLFF.

This chain links TRBV10-1 with TRBJ1-6; D is possibly TRBD1 (6 bases). The germline gives CDR1 WNHNN, CDR2 SYGVQD (reference sequence). The CDR3 sequence is 13 residues long. V was trimmed by 4 bases and J by 7 bases, leaving 8 bases between them. The CDR3 sequence: CASSGTGNSPLHF. The CDR3 coding sequence is TGCGCCAGCAGTGGTACAGGGAATTCACCCCTCCACTTT.

The V gene is TRBV7-2, the J gene TRBJ1-2; 7 bases agree with TRBD1. V lost 4 bases and J lost 4; bases outside the gene matches: 9. The CDR3 length is 15 residues. Germline lookup yields CDR1 SGHTA and CDR2 FQGNSA. The CDR3 is CASSSSTGVGYGYTF. The CDR3, as DNA: TGTGCCAGCAGCTCTAGTACAGGGGTCGGCTATGGCTACACCTTC.